This entry is about one T cell receptor (beta chain). Its antigen has not been determined. No base-level quality is on record; no much larger clone is a single base apart. The immunoSEQ Assay, a bias-controlled multiplex PCR, was used to amplify TCRbeta CDR3 regions from genomic DNA. The source study handled its data this way. Within the assay, amplification of reference gene primers was used to estimate how many nucleated cells each sample contained. Sequence reads were collapsed and filtered to measure the absolute abundance of every unique TCRbeta CDR3 rearrangement. For each sample, productive Simpson clonality was calculated as the square root of Simpson's diversity index over productive rearrangements. TCRdb retrieved this table from immuneACCESS and kept in-frame rearrangements only. Not all clones are present; in checked studies, unresolved V genes account for under half, and no reason is known for the remainder. V and J calls and clone size are those listed in that table; D and trimming were worked out from the DNA. The sample yields 120,000 to 150,000 clones; around 84% were counted once. About 2.5% of the sample rests with the top ten.

The data derive from a study of blood T cell repertoires in COVID-19 (dated by TCRdb to the early 2020s). Regarding the study in general: The collaborator samples originated in the United States, Italy and Spain and spanned the acute and convalescent phases of COVID-19. The prospective study material was composed of cDNA or gDNA derived from T cells, B-cell-depleted T cells, or PBMCs. The dataset comprised deeply sampled blood TCRbeta repertoires from subjects exposed to, actively infected with, or recovered from COVID-19. A freely available public database, intended as a resource for researchers studying the immune response to SARS-CoV-2, is where the repertoires were released. Samples were obtained from the ongoing ImmuneRACE study (first 160 participants) and from 1,254 subjects provided by 6 global collaborators. A de-identified subject ID, COVID-19 status, age in years and sex were almost always included in the sample metadata. HLA class I and class II types, where available, came from metadata supplied by the sample provider rather than from assay-based typing. Beyond this particular receptor, the publication reports: How much clinical and demographic metadata was included differed by source and by participant, and the metadata was provided uncurated.

From its cysteine to its phenylalanine, the CDR3 spans 14 amino acids. Only the CDR3 DNA stays, 42 bases, in frame from base 1. Ends trimmed: V by 6 bases, J by 7 bases; bases unmatched to a gene: 2. The germline V gene provides CDR1 SNHLY and CDR2 FYNNEI. Whole blood was collected in K2EDTA tubes by collaborating institutions according to the institutions' own protocols. For TCRbeta analysis, collaborators shipped samples as frozen whole blood, isolated PBMCs, or DNA extracted from either of those sample types. The clonotype was recovered from a human donor with acute or convalescent COVID-19. The donor label of this sample is uncertain. The chain is assembled from TRBV2 and TRBJ2-2; the central 13 bases match TRBD2. The sample taken for sequencing was peripheral blood. The nucleotide sequence is given as TGTGCCAGCAGGGGGACTAGCGGGGTCGGGGAGCTGTTTTTT. Protein translation: CASRGTSGVGELFF. The variable domain in full, with residues beyond the CDR3 obtained from the reference TRBV2 and TRBJ2-2 genes, is EPEVTQTPSHQVTQMGQEVILRCVPISNHLYFYWYRQILGQKVEFLVSFYNNEISEKSEIFDDQFSVERPDGSNFTLKIRSTKLEDSAMYFCASRGTSGVGELFFGEGSRLTVL.